The 19 T cell receptor beta chains listed next were all sequenced from one sample in a study of T cell changes during pregnancy in multiple sclerosis. Sequencing used immunoSEQ multiplex PCR; TCRdb keeps in-frame clones, though not all of them. This table has 45,000 to 55,000 clones, over 90% appearing once. The source material was peripheral blood, sampled in the third trimester of pregnancy. The source of these receptors is a female donor with multiple sclerosis, enrolled in a pregnancy study.

The chain employs TRBV5-1 and TRBJ2-7; the match to TRBD2 covers 14 bases. The CDR3 is 18 residues long. The germline CDR1 and CDR2 sequences are SGHRS and YFSETQ. J was trimmed by 4 bases and V by 4 bases; bases with no gene match: 13. CDR3 sequence (DNA): TGCGCCAGCAGCCCTATTCTCGGGACTAGCGGGAGAACTTACGAGCAGTACTTC. Its translation is CASSPILGTSGRTYEQYF. The entire variable domain, with the rest obtained from reference TRBV5-1 and TRBJ2-7, is as follows: KAGVTQTPRYLIKTRGQQVTLSCSPISGHRSVSWYQQTPGQGLQFLFEYFSETQRNKGNFPGRFSGRQFSNSRSEMNVSTLELGDSALYLCASSPILGTSGRTYEQYFGPGTRLTVT.

The chain combines TRBV13 with TRBJ2-1; 13 bases are a match to TRBD2. The CDR3 extends over 20 amino acids. The germline V gene encodes CDR1 PRHDT and CDR2 FYEKMQ (reference sequence). After removal of 0 bases from V and 4 bases from J, the junction contained 12 bases not matched to a gene. CDR3 protein: CASSLGSTSGRPLFYNEQFF. CDR3 sequence (DNA): TGTGCCAGCAGCTTAGGGTCGACTAGCGGGAGGCCACTATTTTACAATGAGCAGTTCTTC.

The rearrangement links TRBV7-2 to TRBJ1-2; D perhaps matches TRBD1 (6 bases). CDR3 length: 12 residues. Germline-derived CDR1 and CDR2 are SGHTA and FQGNSA. The V end lost 7 bases, the J end lost 4 bases, and 10 bases lay between the germline ends. The CDR3 spells CASTSGAYGYTF. CDR3 DNA: TGTGCCAGCACATCAGGGGCCTATGGCTACACCTTC.

The gene calls are TRBV6-1 and TRBJ1-2; D might be TRBD1 (5 bases). CDR1 is MNHNS and CDR2 is SASEGT in the germline V gene. The CDR3 loop spans 15 amino acids. The ends were cut back, 0 bases at V and 8 bases at J, with 16 bases in the middle. In DNA, the CDR3 is TGTGCCAGCAGTGAAGCTGGACACCTTTTATGGGGCTACACCTTC. This encodes CASSEAGHLLWGYTF.

The chain recombines TRBV14 with TRBJ2-3, with a possible D match to TRBD1 (5 bases). The CDR3 extends over 15 amino acids. Germline-derived CDR1 and CDR2 are SGHDN and FVKESK. V was cut by 4 bases and J by 4 bases, with 15 bases left in between. CDR3 sequence: CASSLRQGGADTQYF. DNA for the CDR3: TGTGCCAGCAGCCTCCGGCAGGGTGGGGCAGATACGCAGTATTTT.

The chain couples TRBV18 to TRBJ1-2, with TRBD1 as a possible D gene (6 bases). Germline loops: CDR1 KGHSH, CDR2 LQKENI. Trimming cost V 3 bases and J 6 bases, with 11 bases left between them. The CDR3 has 13 amino acids. For the CDR3, the DNA is TGTGCCAGCTCACCGGGACAAGCTAATGGCTACACCTTC. It specifies CASSPGQANGYTF.

This chain joins TRBV4-3 and TRBJ2-3; D unclear. CDR3 length: 13 residues. The germline V and J ends were trimmed by 1 base and 10 bases, with 12 bases remaining between them. The germline V gene encodes CDR1 LGHNA and CDR2 YSLEER. CDR3 coding DNA: TGCGCCAGCAGCCAAGGGCCCCTGTTCGCGCAGTATTTT. Protein product: CASSQGPLFAQYF.

The rearrangement links TRBV25-1 to TRBJ2-2, with TRBD2 as a possible D gene (5 bases). Germline V gene sequence: CDR1 MGHDK, CDR2 SYGVNS. Trimming cost V 8 bases and J 5 bases, with 9 bases left between them. The CDR3 is 12 amino acids. Written as DNA, the CDR3 is TGTGCCAGCGGCTCGGGGACCGGGGAGCTGTTTTTT. Protein: CASGSGTGELFF.

V is TRBV5-8 and J is TRBJ2-7; perhaps TRBD2 as D (6 bases). Trimming removed 0 bases at V and 4 bases at J, with 17 bases between. Germline values: CDR1 SGHTS, CDR2 YDEGEE. There are 16 residues in the CDR3. CDR3 protein: CASSLAAGTEIYEQYF. The DNA of the CDR3 is TGTGCCAGCAGCTTGGCCGCTGGGACTGAGATTTACGAGCAGTACTTC.

The chain uses TRBV11-2 and TRBJ2-7; 7 bases agree with TRBD2. J gave up 3 bases and V 2 bases, and 7 bases lay outside the gene matches. Looked up from germline, CDR1 is SGHAT and CDR2 is FQNNGV. This CDR3 comprises 15 residues. Here the CDR3 reads CASSLSLGGYYEQYF. Written as DNA, the CDR3 is TGTGCCAGCAGCTTATCTCTCGGGGGGTACTACGAGCAGTACTTC.

The table lists this clone with a count of one. The CDR3 DNA follows: TGCGCCAGCAGCCAAGGATTGTCCCGAGGACTGGCAGATACGCAGTATTTT. Translation: CASSQGLSRGLADTQYF. The genes are TRBV4-3 and TRBJ2-3; a possible D gene is TRBD2 (5 bases). Trimming removed 1 base from V and 4 bases from J, with 18 bases in between. The CDR3 covers 17 residues. The germline V gene has CDR1 LGHNA and CDR2 YSLEER.

The chain couples TRBV6-1 to TRBJ1-5; TRBD1 matches at 9 bases. The CDR3 spans 16 residues. Germline CDR1 MNHNS, CDR2 SASEGT. With V trimmed by 1 base and J by 4 bases, 5 bases remained unmatched. This chain's CDR3 is CASSEGGTGRNQPQHF. CDR3 in DNA: TGTGCCAGCAGTGAAGGGGGGACAGGGAGGAATCAGCCCCAGCATTTT.

The chain has TRBV7-2 and TRBJ2-5; 11 nucleotides agree with TRBD2. J gave up 4 bases and V 5 bases, and 9 bases lay outside the gene matches. From germline, CDR1 is SGHTA and CDR2 FQGNSA. This CDR3 comprises 16 residues. The CDR3 sequence: CASSRIRTSGPETQYF. The CDR3 DNA follows: TGTGCCAGCAGCCGAATTCGGACTAGCGGGCCAGAGACCCAGTACTTC.

The chain carries TRBV11-3 and TRBJ2-7; D perhaps matches TRBD2 (6 bases). Germline V gives CDR1 SGHNT, CDR2 YENEEA. Trimming took 5 bases from V and 3 from J, leaving 8 bases between them. The CDR3 runs to 12 residues. The CDR3 DNA follows: TGTGCCAGCAGCCCGGGACTCTACGAGCAGTACTTC. Its protein is CASSPGLYEQYF.

This clone was recorded only once. The rearrangement links TRBV5-1 to TRBJ2-1, with TRBD2 matching over 10 bases. The germline V gene has CDR1 SGHRS and CDR2 YFSETQ. The CDR3 is 14 residues long. Trimming cost V 7 bases and J 0 bases; bases outside gene matches: 1. CDR3 nucleotides: TGCGCCAGCCCTAGCGGGAGCTCCTACAATGAGCAGTTCTTC. It yields the protein CASPSGSSYNEQFF.

This chain connects TRBV5-4 to TRBJ1-5; TRBD1 matches at 8 bases. CDR1 is SGHNT, CDR2 YYREEE, per germline (reference sequence). This CDR3 spans 14 amino acids. Trimming at V came to 0 bases and at J to 6 bases, leaving 2 bases not matched to a gene. CDR3 protein: CASSLADRAQPQHF. CDR3 coding DNA: TGTGCCAGCAGCTTGGCGGACAGGGCTCAGCCCCAGCATTTT.

The CDR3 loop is CASSQGAPTDTQYF. CDR3 DNA: TGTGCCAGTAGCCAGGGGGCCCCCACAGATACGCAGTATTTT. The V call is TRBV19, the J call TRBJ2-3; 8 bases match TRBD1. The CDR3 length is 14 residues. Unmatched junction bases numbered 4, after V lost 6 bases and J lost 2 bases. The germline gives CDR1 LNHDA, CDR2 SQIVND (reference sequence).

The genes are TRBV27 and TRBJ2-1, with 10 bases matching TRBD2. The CDR3 runs to 15 residues. V shed 6 bases and J 6 bases; nucleotides not matched to a gene: 8. CDR1 is MNHEY, CDR2 SMNVEV, per germline (reference sequence). The CDR3 bases are TGTGCCAGCAGCCCGCCGGGACTAGCGACCAATGAGCAGTTCTTC. Its translation: CASSPPGLATNEQFF.

This chain uses TRBV4-3 with TRBJ2-5, with TRBD1 as a possible D gene (6 bases). The CDR3 is 15 residues long. Trimming removed 0 bases from V and 5 bases from J, with 13 bases in between. Germline assignment: CDR1 LGHNA and CDR2 YSLEER. The CDR3 loop reads CASSQDHRGGETQYF. CDR3 coding DNA: TGCGCCAGCAGCCAAGACCACCGAGGGGGTGAGACCCAGTACTTC.